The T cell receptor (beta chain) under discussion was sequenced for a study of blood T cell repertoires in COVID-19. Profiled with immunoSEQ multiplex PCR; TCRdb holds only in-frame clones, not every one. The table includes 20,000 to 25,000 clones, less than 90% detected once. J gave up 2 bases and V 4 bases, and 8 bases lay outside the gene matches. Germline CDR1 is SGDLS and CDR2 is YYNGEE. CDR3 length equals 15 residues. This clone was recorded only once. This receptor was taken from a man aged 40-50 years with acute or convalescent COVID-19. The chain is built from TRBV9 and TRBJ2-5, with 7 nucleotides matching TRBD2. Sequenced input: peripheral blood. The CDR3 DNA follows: TGTGCCAGCAGCTCACAAGGACTAGTTCAAGAGACCCAGTACTTC. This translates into CASSSQGLVQETQYF.